This T cell receptor (beta chain) is drawn from a study of Ad26.COV2.S vaccination and SARS-CoV-2 variants. Study-level background: Donor was in the COV1001 Ad26.COV2.S trial arm. General study points: Responses of T cells in total may have been underestimated by the TCR breadth and depth analyses. Relative to placebo recipients, vaccine recipients exhibited elevated spike-specific TCR breadth.

Trimming removed 5 bases from V and 11 bases from J; junction bases left unmatched: 16. Per the germline V gene, CDR1 is MNHNY and CDR2 is SVGAGI (reference sequence). This CDR3 comprises 17 residues. This clone is a singleton in its sample. Its antigen is currently unknown. Treatment here: around 19 received Ad26.COV2.S at low or high dose, single or two shots; roughly 5 received placebo; per-sample allocation not given. On day 63 after the first injection, vaccine and placebo recipients gave samples. It was an adult aged 18-55 years in Boston who was the donor. Assay: immunoSEQ multiplex PCR; the TCRdb copy retains only in-frame clones and omits some. The data show more than 300,000 clones, around 84% seen once.

This chain links TRBV6-6 with TRBJ2-6; the match to TRBD1 covers 9 bases. The TCR originated in a person between 18 and 65 years old who received the Ad26.COV2.S COVID-19 vaccine or a placebo. Sequenced material: peripheral blood, taken in a trial of Ad26.COV2.S vaccine versus placebo. In DNA form, the CDR3 reads TGTGCCAGCAGTCCCCGCGAAACAGGGGGCGCAAGATACGTCCTGACTTTC. Translation: CASSPRETGGARYVLTF.